These 27 T cell receptor beta chains share one sample of origin, sequenced in a study of prognosis after radiotherapy for stage I lung cancer. Multiplex PCR, run in two rounds, amplified TCR beta CDR3 from genomic DNA. Specific primers for each TRBV and TRBJ gene were what first-round PCR used. TCRdb re-called the multiplex PCR reads with MiXCR, one entry per CDR3 protein. The repertoire holds 26,000 or so distinct CDR3 sequences, with 30% as singletons. The sample in question was PBMCs, obtained before or after stereotactic body radiation therapy (not recorded which). The receptor source for this set is a donor aged 50 or older with non-small cell lung cancer.

This clonotype was observed many times. The chain employs TRBV6-2 or TRBV6-3 and TRBJ2-7; TRBD1 matches 7 bases. The CDR3 is 15 amino acids. Germline CDR1 reads MNHEY; CDR2 reads SVGEGT. Germline trimming cut 6 bases from V and 1 base from J; bases unmatched to any gene: 9. The CDR3 protein is CASSPGGYASYEQYF. Written as DNA, the CDR3 is TGTGCCAGCAGCCCAGGGGGATACGCGTCCTACGAGCAGTACTTC.

This clonotype was found many times. V usage is TRBV12-3 or TRBV12-4 and J usage is TRBJ1-1; 7 bases map to TRBD1. The CDR3 extends over 17 amino acids. Trimming cost V 5 bases and J 0 bases; bases outside gene matches: 12. The CDR3 DNA reads as TGTGCCAGCAGTCCCCTTCCGGGACAGAACTTGAACACTGAAGCTTTCTTT. It is translated as CASSPLPGQNLNTEAFF.

This clonotype has ten or more counts. A junction end diverges from the germline sequence, so it may reflect a read error. J is TRBJ2-2 and V is TRBV28; maybe TRBD2 (6 bases). Germline CDR1 MDHEN, CDR2 SYDVKM. The CDR3 totals 14 residues. CDR3 DNA: TGTGCCAGCAGTTTAAGTGGTTCTACCGGGGGGCTGTTTTTT. It translates to CASSLSGSTGGLFF.

This clonotype was recorded at least ten times. CDR3 amino acids: CAWSRLAGAIYGYTF. The CDR3 DNA reads as TGTGCCTGGAGTCGCCTTGCAGGGGCCATCTATGGCTACACCTTC. The chain joins TRBV30 to TRBJ1-2, with D perhaps matching TRBD1 (6 bases). V was cut by 2 bases and J by 4 bases, with 17 bases left in between. This CDR3 spans 15 amino acids. CDR1 GTSNPN and CDR2 SVGIG come from the germline V gene (reference sequence).

This clonotype was seen at least ten times. The rearrangement links TRBV9 to TRBJ2-7; D is unclear. This CDR3 has 14 amino acids. Trimming removed 0 bases from V and 4 bases from J, with 11 bases in between. The germline V gene has CDR1 SGDLS and CDR2 YYNGEE. CDR3 region: CASSVVVKAYEQYF. CDR3 nucleotide sequence: TGTGCCAGCAGCGTAGTGGTTAAAGCATACGAGCAGTACTTC.

Remarks on this clonotype: A much more abundant neighbour one base away suggests this may be a read error. The chain carries TRBV5-6 and TRBJ2-3, with a tentative D call TRBD1 (5 bases). Per germline, CDR1 SGHDT and CDR2 YYEEEE. V was cut by 4 bases and J by 6 bases, with 15 bases left in between. The CDR3 spans 14 residues. CDR3 in amino acids: CASSIVGQVDTQYF. In nucleotides, the CDR3 is TGTGCCAGCAGCATCGTGGGGCAGGTGGATACGCAGTATTTT.

In its sample, this clonotype is medium-sized (0.01 to 0.1%). The V gene is TRBV5-1, the J gene TRBJ2-2, with D possibly matching TRBD1 (6 bases). The ends were cut back, 3 bases at V and 4 bases at J, with 10 bases in the middle. CDR1 and CDR2 (germline): SGHRS, YFSETQ. The CDR3 covers 14 residues. The DNA of the CDR3 is TGCGCCAGCAGCTCCATAGGGGGCACCGGGGAGCTGTTTTTT. Translating it yields CASSSIGGTGELFF. The full variable domain, its missing parts supplied by reference TRBV5-1 and TRBJ2-2, is KAGVTQTPRYLIKTRGQQVTLSCSPISGHRSVSWYQQTPGQGLQFLFEYFSETQRNKGNFPGRFSGRQFSNSRSEMNVSTLELGDSALYLCASSSIGGTGELFFGEGSRLTVL.

This clonotype was seen a few times. The chain joins TRBV3-1 to TRBJ1-6; unclear D gene. CDR3 size: 14 residues. Germline V gene sequence: CDR1 LGHDT, CDR2 YNNKEL (reference sequence). V was shortened by 3 bases and J by 8 bases, with 11 bases between the two germline ends. CDR3 DNA: TGTGCCAGCAGCCAGGTGGGCGTCGATTCACCCCTCCACTTT. Protein: CASSQVGVDSPLHF.

This clonotype was detected many times. V is TRBV20-1 and J is TRBJ2-7, with TRBD2 matching 14 bases. The germline V gene encodes CDR1 DFQATT and CDR2 SNEGSKA (reference sequence). The CDR3 is 14 residues long. J gave up 3 bases and V 5 bases, and 3 bases lay outside the gene matches. CDR3 residues: CSAGTSGSIYEQYF. CDR3 nucleotides: TGCAGTGCTGGGACTAGCGGGAGTATCTACGAGCAGTACTTC.

The chain combines TRBV13 with TRBJ2-7, with D possibly matching TRBD1 (5 bases). Germline assignment: CDR1 PRHDT and CDR2 FYEKMQ (reference sequence). This CDR3 has 16 amino acids. V lost 5 bases, J lost 0 bases, and 17 bases lay in between. DNA of the CDR3: TGTGCCAGCAGCCCTTCCCAGGGAACAAGCTCCTACGAGCAGTACTTC. Translating gives CASSPSQGTSSYEQYF.

This clonotype was seen ten or more times. This chain links TRBV4-1 with TRBJ1-5; D call uncertain. This CDR3 spans 15 amino acids. Germline CDR1 MGHRA, CDR2 YSYEKL. Trimming removed 1 base from V and 5 bases from J, with 12 bases in between. The CDR3 coding sequence is TGCGCCAGCAGCCAAGCCCGCGGATCCCATCAGCCCCAGCATTTT. This encodes CASSQARGSHQPQHF.

This clonotype has only one observation. A much larger clone lies a single base off, so this may be a read error. This chain joins TRBV3-1 and TRBJ2-3; D is unresolved. The V gene's germline CDR1 is LGHDT and CDR2 YNNKEL (reference sequence). The CDR3 runs to 17 residues. CDR3 sequence (DNA): TGTGCCAGCAGACAAGAAGGTCCCTGGCAAACCTCTGATACGCAGTATTTT. It specifies CASRQEGPWQTSDTQYF.

The V call is TRBV6-1, the J call TRBJ2-1; 7 nucleotides align to TRBD2. Germline V gene lookup returns CDR1 MNHNS and CDR2 SASEGT. The CDR3 consists of 15 residues. V was pared by 3 bases and J by 5 bases, with 7 bases of the junction left unmatched. The CDR3 bases are TGTGCCAGCAGTGACGGTGCGGGAGTAGACAATGAGCAGTTCTTC. It translates to CASSDGAGVDNEQFF.

Of note for this clonotype: At one end, the junction sequence differs from germline, possibly due to a read error. CDR3 in amino acids: CAGSLHASEANEKLFF. The CDR3 DNA sequence: TGCGCCGGCAGCTTACACGCCTCGGAGGCTAATGAAAAACTGTTTTTT. The chain couples TRBV5-1 to TRBJ1-4, with D hard to call. There are 16 residues in the CDR3. Germline V gene lookup returns CDR1 SGHRS and CDR2 YFSETQ.

J is TRBJ1-2 and V is TRBV5-1; TRBD1 matches 8 bases. CDR1 is SGHRS, CDR2 YFSETQ, per germline. This CDR3 is 15 amino acids long. Trimming removed 0 bases from V and 4 bases from J; junction bases left unmatched: 5. The CDR3 nucleotides are TGCGCCAGCAGCTTGGGAGGACAGGGCCTCTATGGCTACACCTTC. It translates to CASSLGGQGLYGYTF.

This clonotype was detected many times. The chain links TRBV20-1 to TRBJ1-2; TRBD1 matches 7 bases. This CDR3 has 14 residues. V dropped 2 bases and J dropped 7; count of bases not matched to a gene: 10. Per the germline V gene, CDR1 is DFQATT and CDR2 is SNEGSKA (reference sequence). Written as DNA, the CDR3 is TGCAGTGCTAGACAGGGGGGGAAGGCGAGTGGCTACACCTTC. This translates into CSARQGGKASGYTF.

This clonotype was observed at least ten times. The chain links TRBV18 to TRBJ2-3; 9 nucleotides agree with TRBD2. The trim removed 0 bases at V and 5 bases at J, leaving 3 bases unmatched. This CDR3 region has 15 residues. The germline CDR1 and CDR2 sequences are KGHSH and LQKENI. CDR3 region: CASSPPRGGKDTQYF. CDR3 in DNA: TGTGCCAGCTCACCACCGCGGGGGGGCAAAGATACGCAGTATTTT.

The chain employs TRBV3-1 and TRBJ2-4, with D hard to call. The CDR3 runs 17 residues. The V and J ends lost 3 bases and 0 bases respectively, with 15 bases between them. In germline, CDR1 is LGHDT, CDR2 YNNKEL (reference sequence). CDR3 loop: CASSQRTPDPAKNIQYF. The CDR3 DNA reads TGTGCCAGCAGCCAGCGGACCCCAGACCCAGCCAAAAACATTCAGTACTTC. The variable domain in full, with the rest retrieved from reference TRBV3-1 and TRBJ2-4, is DTAVSQTPKYLVTQMGNDKSIKCEQNLGHDTMYWYKQDSKKFLKIMFSYNNKELIINETVPNRFSPKSPDKAHLNLHINSLELGDSAVYFCASSQRTPDPAKNIQYFGAGTRLSVL.

With respect to this clonotype: A junction boundary mismatches the germline segment, possibly from a read error. The chain combines TRBV5-1 with TRBJ2-5; 10 nucleotides agree with TRBD2. The CDR3 is 17 amino acids. Germline CDR1 SGHRS, CDR2 YFSETQ. The DNA for the CDR3 is TGCACCAGCAGCTTGTGGTCTAGCGGGGGTAACCAAGAGACCCAGTACTTT. It specifies CTSSLWSSGGNQETQYF.

This clonotype was seen repeatedly, ten times or more. This sequence joins TRBV27 and TRBJ2-5; D possibly corresponds to TRBD2 (5 bases). The CDR3 has 15 amino acids. Trimming cost V 6 bases and J 4 bases, with 18 bases left between them. The germline gives CDR1 MNHEY, CDR2 SMNVEV (reference sequence). The CDR3 is CASSPWSRGGETQYF. The CDR3 DNA sequence: TGTGCCAGCAGCCCCTGGAGTCGAGGAGGAGAGACCCAGTACTTC.

The chain combines TRBV10-3 with TRBJ2-3; D uncertain. The V and J ends lost 5 bases and 4 bases respectively, with 10 bases between them. There are 13 residues in the CDR3. Germline CDR1 ENHRY, CDR2 SYGVKD. The CDR3: CAISSGLSDTQYF. DNA for the CDR3: TGTGCCATCAGTTCCGGGCTTTCAGATACGCAGTATTTT.

The sample holds many counts of this clonotype. This sequence joins TRBV6-2 or TRBV6-3 and TRBJ2-1; D may be TRBD2 (5 bases). Trimming took 5 bases from V and 1 from J, leaving 12 bases between them. CDR3 length: 15 residues. Germline V CDR1 and CDR2: MNHEY, SVGEGT. The CDR3 protein is CASSGGGNSYNEQFF. CDR3 bases: TGTGCCAGCAGTGGAGGAGGAAATTCCTACAATGAGCAGTTCTTC.

A remark on this clonotype: One end of the junction fails to match germline, which may point to a read error. This chain joins TRBV5-1 and TRBJ2-3; D is undetermined. Germline assignment: CDR1 SGHRS and CDR2 YFSETQ. The CDR3 is 16 residues long. The CDR3 is CASSRKKGPSTDTKYF. CDR3 coding DNA: TGCGCCAGCAGCAGAAAGAAAGGGCCAAGCACAGATACGAAGTATTTT.

This clonotype has at least ten counts. The chain couples TRBV10-3 to TRBJ1-4, with a possible D match to TRBD1 (5 bases). Trimming removed 7 bases at V and 3 bases at J, with 9 bases between. Germline V lookup: CDR1 ENHRY, CDR2 SYGVKD. There are 13 residues in the CDR3. Written as DNA, the CDR3 is TGTGCCATCAAGGCAGGGTCTAATGAAAAACTGTTTTTT. Translation: CAIKAGSNEKLFF.

In its sample, this clonotype was seen many times. This chain joins TRBV5-1 and TRBJ2-5; 8 nucleotides agree with TRBD1. The CDR3 contains 14 residues. J gave up 5 bases and V 4 bases, and 7 bases lay outside the gene matches. Looked up from germline, CDR1 is SGHRS and CDR2 is YFSETQ. The CDR3 DNA is TGCGCCAGCAGCCCTGGACAGGGTGGGGAGACCCAGTACTTC. Translation gives CASSPGQGGETQYF.

This clonotype has at least ten counts. The J gene is TRBJ1-1, the V gene TRBV15; TRBD1 matches 7 bases. The junction had 4 bases not matched to a gene; V was cut back by 3 bases and J by 0 bases. CDR3 length: 15 residues. Germline values: CDR1 LNHNV, CDR2 YYDKDF (reference sequence). As DNA, the CDR3 is TGTGCCACCAGCAGGTTTAGGGGGCTGAACACTGAAGCTTTCTTT. This codes for CATSRFRGLNTEAFF.

The chain is built from TRBV25-1 and TRBJ1-1; possible D gene TRBD1, 6 bases. The CDR3 spans 13 residues. Trimming left V 6 bases short and J 3 bases short, with 11 bases between. Germline-derived CDR1 and CDR2 are MGHDK and SYGVNS. For the CDR3, the DNA is TGTGCCAGCAGCACACAGGGCTACACTGAAGCTTTCTTT. Translation gives CASSTQGYTEAFF.